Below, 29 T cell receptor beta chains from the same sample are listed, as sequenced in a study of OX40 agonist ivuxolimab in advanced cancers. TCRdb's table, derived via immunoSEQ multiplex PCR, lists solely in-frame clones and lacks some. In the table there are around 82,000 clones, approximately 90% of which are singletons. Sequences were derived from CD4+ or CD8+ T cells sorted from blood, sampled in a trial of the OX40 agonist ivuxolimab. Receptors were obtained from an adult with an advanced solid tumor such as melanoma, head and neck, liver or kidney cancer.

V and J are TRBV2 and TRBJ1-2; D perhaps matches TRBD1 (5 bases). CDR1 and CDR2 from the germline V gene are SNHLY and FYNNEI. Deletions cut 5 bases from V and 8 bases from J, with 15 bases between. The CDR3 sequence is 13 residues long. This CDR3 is CASSPGPPLGYTF. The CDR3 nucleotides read TGTGCCAGCAGTCCGGGACCGCCGCTAGGCTACACCTTC.

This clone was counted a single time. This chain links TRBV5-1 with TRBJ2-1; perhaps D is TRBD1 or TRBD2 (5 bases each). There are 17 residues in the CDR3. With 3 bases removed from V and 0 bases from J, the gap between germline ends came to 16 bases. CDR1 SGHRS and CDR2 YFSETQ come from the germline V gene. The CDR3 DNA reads TGCGCCAGCAGCTATTCCTCGGGGACCAGCTCCTACAATGAGCAGTTCTTC. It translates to CASSYSSGTSSYNEQFF. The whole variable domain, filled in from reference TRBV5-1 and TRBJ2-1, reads KAGVTQTPRYLIKTRGQQVTLSCSPISGHRSVSWYQQTPGQGLQFLFEYFSETQRNKGNFPGRFSGRQFSNSRSEMNVSTLELGDSALYLCASSYSSGTSSYNEQFFGPGTRLTVL.

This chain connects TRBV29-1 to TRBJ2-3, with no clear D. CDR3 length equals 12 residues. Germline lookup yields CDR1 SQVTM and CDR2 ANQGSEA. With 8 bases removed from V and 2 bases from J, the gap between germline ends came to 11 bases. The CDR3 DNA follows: TGCAGCCCGGAGCGATTCACAGATACGCAGTATTTT. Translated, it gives CSPERFTDTQYF.

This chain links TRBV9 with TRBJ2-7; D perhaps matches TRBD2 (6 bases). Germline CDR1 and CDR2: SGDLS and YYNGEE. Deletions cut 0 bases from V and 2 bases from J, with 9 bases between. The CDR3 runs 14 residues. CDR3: CASSVGRVAYEQYF. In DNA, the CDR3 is TGTGCCAGCAGCGTAGGGAGGGTGGCCTACGAGCAGTACTTC.

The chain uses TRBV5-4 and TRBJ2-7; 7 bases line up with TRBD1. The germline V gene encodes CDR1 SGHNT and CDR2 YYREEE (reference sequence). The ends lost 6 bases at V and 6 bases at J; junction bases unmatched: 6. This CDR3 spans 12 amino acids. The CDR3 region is CASTMRGREQYF. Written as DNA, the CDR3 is TGTGCCAGCACTATGAGGGGGCGCGAGCAGTACTTC.

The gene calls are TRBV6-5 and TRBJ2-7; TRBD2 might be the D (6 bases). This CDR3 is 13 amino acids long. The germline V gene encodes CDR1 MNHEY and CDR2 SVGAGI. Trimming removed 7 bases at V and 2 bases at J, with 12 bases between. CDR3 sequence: CASIPPGAYEQYF. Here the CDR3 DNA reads TGTGCCAGCATCCCGCCGGGAGCCTACGAGCAGTACTTC.

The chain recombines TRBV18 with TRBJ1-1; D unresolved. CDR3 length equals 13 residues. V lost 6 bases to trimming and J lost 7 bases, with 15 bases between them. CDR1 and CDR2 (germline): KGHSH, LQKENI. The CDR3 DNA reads TGTGCCAGCTCCCCGTCTAAGACGGGTGAAGCTTTCTTT. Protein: CASSPSKTGEAFF.

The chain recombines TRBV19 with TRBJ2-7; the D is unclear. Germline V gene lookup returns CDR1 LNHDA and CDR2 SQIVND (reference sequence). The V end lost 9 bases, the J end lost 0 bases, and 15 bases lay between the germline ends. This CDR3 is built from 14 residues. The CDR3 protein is CASRALGSSYEQYF. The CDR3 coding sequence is TGTGCCAGCCGGGCGCTTGGTAGCTCCTACGAGCAGTACTTC.

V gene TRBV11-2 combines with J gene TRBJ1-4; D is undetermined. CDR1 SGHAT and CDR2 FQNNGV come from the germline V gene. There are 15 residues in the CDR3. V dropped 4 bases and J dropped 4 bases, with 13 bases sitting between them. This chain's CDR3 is CASSSQAGYNEKLFF. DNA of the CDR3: TGTGCCAGCAGCTCCCAGGCGGGTTATAATGAAAAACTGTTTTTT.

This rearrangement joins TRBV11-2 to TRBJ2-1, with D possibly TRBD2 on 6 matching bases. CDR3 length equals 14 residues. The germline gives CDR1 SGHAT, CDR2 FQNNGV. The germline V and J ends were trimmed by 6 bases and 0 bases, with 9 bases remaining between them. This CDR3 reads CASSWGVSYNEQFF. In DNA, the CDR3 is TGTGCCAGCAGTTGGGGGGTCTCCTACAATGAGCAGTTCTTC.

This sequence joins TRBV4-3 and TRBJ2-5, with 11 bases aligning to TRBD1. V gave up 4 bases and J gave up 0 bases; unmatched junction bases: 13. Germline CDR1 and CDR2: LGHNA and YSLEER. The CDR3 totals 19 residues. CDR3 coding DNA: TGCGCCAGCAGCCGGGGCGTACAGGACAGGGGGCTACACCAAGAGACCCAGTACTTC. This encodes CASSRGVQDRGLHQETQYF.

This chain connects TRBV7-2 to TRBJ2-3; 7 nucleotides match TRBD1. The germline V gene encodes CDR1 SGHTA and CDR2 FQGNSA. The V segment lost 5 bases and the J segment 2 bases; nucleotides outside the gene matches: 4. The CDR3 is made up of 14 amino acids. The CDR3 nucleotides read TGTGCCAGCAGCCCAGACAGGGCCACAGATACGCAGTATTTT. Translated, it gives CASSPDRATDTQYF.

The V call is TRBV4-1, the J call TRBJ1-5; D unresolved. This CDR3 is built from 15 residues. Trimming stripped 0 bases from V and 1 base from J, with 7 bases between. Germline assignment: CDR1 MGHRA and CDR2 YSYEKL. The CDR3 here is CASSQDHDSNQPQHF. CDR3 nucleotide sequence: TGCGCCAGCAGCCAAGATCACGACAGCAATCAGCCCCAGCATTTT.

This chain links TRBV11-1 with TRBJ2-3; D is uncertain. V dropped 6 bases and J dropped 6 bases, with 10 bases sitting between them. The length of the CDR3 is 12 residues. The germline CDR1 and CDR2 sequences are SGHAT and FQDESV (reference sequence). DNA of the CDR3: TGTGCCAGCAGGGCTCTTGGGGATACGCAGTATTTT. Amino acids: CASRALGDTQYF.

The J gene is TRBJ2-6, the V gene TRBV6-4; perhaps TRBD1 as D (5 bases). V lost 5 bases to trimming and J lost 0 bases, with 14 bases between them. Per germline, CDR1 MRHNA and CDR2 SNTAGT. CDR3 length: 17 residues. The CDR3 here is CASSPGSSSSGANVLTF. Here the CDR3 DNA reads TGTGCCAGCAGTCCAGGGTCTTCGAGCTCTGGGGCCAACGTCCTGACTTTC.

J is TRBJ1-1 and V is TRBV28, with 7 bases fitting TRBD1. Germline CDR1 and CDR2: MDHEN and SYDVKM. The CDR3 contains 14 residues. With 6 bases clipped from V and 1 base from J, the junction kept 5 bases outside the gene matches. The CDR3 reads CASRTSGGNTEAFF. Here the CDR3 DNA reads TGTGCCAGCAGGACATCAGGGGGGAACACTGAAGCTTTCTTT. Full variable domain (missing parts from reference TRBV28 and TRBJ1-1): DVKVTQSSRYLVKRTGEKVFLECVQDMDHENMFWYRQDPGLGLRLIYFSYDVKMKEKGDIPEGYSVSREKKERFSLILESASTNQTSMYLCASRTSGGNTEAFFGQGTRLTVV.

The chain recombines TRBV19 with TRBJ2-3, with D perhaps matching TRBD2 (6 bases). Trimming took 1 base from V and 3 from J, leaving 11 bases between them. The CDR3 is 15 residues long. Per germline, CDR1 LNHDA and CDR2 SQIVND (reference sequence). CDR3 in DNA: TGTGCCAGTAGTATAGTGGGCGGGGATACAGATACGCAGTATTTT. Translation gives CASSIVGGDTDTQYF. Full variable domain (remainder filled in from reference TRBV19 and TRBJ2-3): DGGITQSPKYLFRKEGQNVTLSCEQNLNHDAMYWYRQDPGQGLRLIYYSQIVNDFQKGDIAEGYSVSREKKESFPLTVTSAQKNPTAFYLCASSIVGGDTDTQYFGPGTRLTVL.

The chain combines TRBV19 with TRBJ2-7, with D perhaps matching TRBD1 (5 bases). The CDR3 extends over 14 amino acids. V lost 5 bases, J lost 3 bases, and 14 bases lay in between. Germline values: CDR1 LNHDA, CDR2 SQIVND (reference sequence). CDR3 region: CASSYRPLGYEQYF. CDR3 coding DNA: TGTGCCAGTAGTTACAGGCCCCTAGGCTACGAGCAGTACTTC.

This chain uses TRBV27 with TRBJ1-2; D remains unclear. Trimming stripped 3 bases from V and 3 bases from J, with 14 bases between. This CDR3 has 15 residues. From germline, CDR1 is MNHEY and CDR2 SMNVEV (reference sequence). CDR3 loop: CASSLGQHGDYGYTF. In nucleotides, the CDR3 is TGTGCCAGCAGTTTGGGCCAGCACGGGGACTATGGCTACACCTTC.

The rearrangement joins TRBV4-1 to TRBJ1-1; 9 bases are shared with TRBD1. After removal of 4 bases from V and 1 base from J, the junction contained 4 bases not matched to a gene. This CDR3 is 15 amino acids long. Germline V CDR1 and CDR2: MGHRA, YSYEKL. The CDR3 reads CASSPGQGRNTEAFF. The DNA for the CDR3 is TGCGCCAGCAGCCCGGGACAGGGAAGGAACACTGAAGCTTTCTTT.

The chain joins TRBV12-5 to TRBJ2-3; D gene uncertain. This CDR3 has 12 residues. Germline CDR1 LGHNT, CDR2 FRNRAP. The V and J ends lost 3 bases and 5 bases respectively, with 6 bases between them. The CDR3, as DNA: TGTGCTAGTGGTTTTGGGTTAGATACGCAGTATTTT. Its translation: CASGFGLDTQYF.

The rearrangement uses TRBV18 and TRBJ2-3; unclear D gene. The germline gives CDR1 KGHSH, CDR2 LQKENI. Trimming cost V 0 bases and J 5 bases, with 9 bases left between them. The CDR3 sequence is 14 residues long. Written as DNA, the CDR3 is TGTGCCAGCTCACCACCGGTGGTGGAAGATACGCAGTATTTT. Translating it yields CASSPPVVEDTQYF.

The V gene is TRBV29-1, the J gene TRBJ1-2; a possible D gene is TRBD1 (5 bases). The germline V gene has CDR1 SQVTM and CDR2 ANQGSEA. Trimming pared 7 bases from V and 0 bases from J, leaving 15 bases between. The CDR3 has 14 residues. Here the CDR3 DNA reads TGCAGCGCTTCGACAGCTCCATCTAACTATGGCTACACCTTC. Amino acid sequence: CSASTAPSNYGYTF.

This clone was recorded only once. CDR3 loop: CASSSDLYTDTQYF. CDR3 bases: TGTGCCAGCAGCTCGGACCTTTACACAGATACGCAGTATTTT. The chain links TRBV11-2 to TRBJ2-3; D uncertain. The length of the CDR3 is 14 residues. Deletions cut 4 bases from V and 2 bases from J, with 10 bases between. CDR1 and CDR2 from the germline V gene are SGHAT and FQNNGV. The full variable domain, in which reference TRBV11-2 and TRBJ2-3 provide the parts outside the CDR3, is EAGVAQSPRYKIIEKRQSVAFWCNPISGHATLYWYQQILGQGPKLLIQFQNNGVVDDSQLPKDRFSAERLKGVDSTLKIQPAKLEDSAVYLCASSSDLYTDTQYFGPGTRLTVL.

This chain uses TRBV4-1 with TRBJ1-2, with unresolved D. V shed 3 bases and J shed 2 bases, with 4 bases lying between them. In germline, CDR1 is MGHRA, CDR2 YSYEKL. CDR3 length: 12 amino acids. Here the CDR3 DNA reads TGCGCCAGCAGCCAGAGCAACTATGGCTACACCTTC. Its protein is CASSQSNYGYTF.

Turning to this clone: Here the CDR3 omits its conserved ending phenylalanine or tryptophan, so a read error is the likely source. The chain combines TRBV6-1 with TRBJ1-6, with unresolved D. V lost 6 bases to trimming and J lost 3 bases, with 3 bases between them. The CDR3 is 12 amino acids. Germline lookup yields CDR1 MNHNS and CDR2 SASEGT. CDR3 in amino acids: CASSLYNSPLHL. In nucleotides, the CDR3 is TGTGCCAGCAGCCTCTATAATTCACCCCTCCACCTT.

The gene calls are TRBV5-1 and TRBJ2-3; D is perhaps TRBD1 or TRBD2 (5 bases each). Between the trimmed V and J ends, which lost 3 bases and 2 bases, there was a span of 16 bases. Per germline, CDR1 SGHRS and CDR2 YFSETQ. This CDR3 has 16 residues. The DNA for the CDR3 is TGCGCCAGCAGCTCCGGGACCAACTTTTTCACAGATACGCAGTATTTT. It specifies CASSSGTNFFTDTQYF. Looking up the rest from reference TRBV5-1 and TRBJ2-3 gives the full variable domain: KAGVTQTPRYLIKTRGQQVTLSCSPISGHRSVSWYQQTPGQGLQFLFEYFSETQRNKGNFPGRFSGRQFSNSRSEMNVSTLELGDSALYLCASSSGTNFFTDTQYFGPGTRLTVL.

CDR3 protein: CASSLTATNEKLFF. CDR3 nucleotide sequence: TGCGCCAGCAGCCTAACAGCAACTAATGAAAAACTGTTTTTT. The rearrangement links TRBV5-1 to TRBJ1-4; unclear D gene. Deletions cut 4 bases from V and 0 bases from J, with 7 bases between. Germline V lookup: CDR1 SGHRS, CDR2 YFSETQ. CDR3 length: 14 amino acids.

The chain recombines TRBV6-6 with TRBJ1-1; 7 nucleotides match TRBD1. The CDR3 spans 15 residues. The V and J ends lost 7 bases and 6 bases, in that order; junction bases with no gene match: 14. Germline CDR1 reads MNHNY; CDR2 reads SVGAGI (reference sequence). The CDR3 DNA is TGTGCCAGCACCCGAAACTCAGGGGGTGACGCTGAAGCTTTCTTT. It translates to CASTRNSGGDAEAFF.